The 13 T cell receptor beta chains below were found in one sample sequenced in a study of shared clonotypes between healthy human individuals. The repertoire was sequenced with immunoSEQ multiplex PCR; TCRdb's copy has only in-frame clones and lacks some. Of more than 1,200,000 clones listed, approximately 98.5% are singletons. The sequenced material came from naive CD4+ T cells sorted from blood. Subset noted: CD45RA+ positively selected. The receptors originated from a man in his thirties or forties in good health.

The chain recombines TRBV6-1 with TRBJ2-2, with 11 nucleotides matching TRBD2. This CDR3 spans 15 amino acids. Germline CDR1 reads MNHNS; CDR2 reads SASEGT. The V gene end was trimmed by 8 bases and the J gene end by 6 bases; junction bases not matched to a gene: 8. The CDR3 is CASSGLAVKPGELFF. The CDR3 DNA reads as TGTGCCAGCTCGGGACTAGCGGTAAAACCCGGGGAGCTGTTTTTT.

CDR3 protein: CAISDRAGGVDTQYF. The CDR3 DNA sequence: TGTGCCATCAGTGATCGGGCGGGAGGAGTGGATACGCAGTATTTT. The chain couples TRBV10-3 to TRBJ2-3, with 8 bases lining up with TRBD2. The CDR3 is 15 residues long. CDR1 ENHRY and CDR2 SYGVKD come from the germline V gene. After removal of 3 bases from V and 6 bases from J, the junction contained 8 bases not matched to a gene.

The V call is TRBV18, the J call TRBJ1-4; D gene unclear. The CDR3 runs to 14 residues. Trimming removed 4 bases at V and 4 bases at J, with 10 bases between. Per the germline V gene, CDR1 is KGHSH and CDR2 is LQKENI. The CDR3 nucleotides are TGTGCCAGCTCACGTGAGGCGGTTAATGAAAAACTGTTTTTT. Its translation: CASSREAVNEKLFF.

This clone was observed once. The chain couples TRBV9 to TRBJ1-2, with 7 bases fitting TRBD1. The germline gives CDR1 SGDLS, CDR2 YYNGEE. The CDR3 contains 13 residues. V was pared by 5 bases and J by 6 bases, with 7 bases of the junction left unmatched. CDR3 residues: CASRSSGGNGYTF. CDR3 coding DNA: TGTGCCAGCAGATCCTCAGGGGGGAATGGCTACACCTTC. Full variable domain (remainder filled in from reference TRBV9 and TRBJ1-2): DSGVTQTPKHLITATGQRVTLRCSPRSGDLSVYWYQQSLDQGLQFLIQYYNGEERAKGNILERFSAQQFPDLHSELNLSSLELGDSALYFCASRSSGGNGYTFGSGTRLTVV.

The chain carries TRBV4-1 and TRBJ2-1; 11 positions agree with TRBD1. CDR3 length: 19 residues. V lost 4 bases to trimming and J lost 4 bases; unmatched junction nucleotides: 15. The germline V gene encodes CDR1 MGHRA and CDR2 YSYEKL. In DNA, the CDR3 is TGCGCCAGCAGCCTAGGGACAGGGGGTACGAGCGGAACTTACAATGAGCAGTTCTTC. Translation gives CASSLGTGGTSGTYNEQFF.

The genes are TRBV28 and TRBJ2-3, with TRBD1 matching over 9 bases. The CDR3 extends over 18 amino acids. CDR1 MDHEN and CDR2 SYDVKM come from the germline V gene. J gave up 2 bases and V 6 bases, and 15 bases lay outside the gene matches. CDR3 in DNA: TGTGCCAGCAGACGAACAGGGGGCTATGGCGGCAACACAGATACGCAGTATTTT. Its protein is CASRRTGGYGGNTDTQYF. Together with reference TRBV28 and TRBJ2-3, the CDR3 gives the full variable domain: DVKVTQSSRYLVKRTGEKVFLECVQDMDHENMFWYRQDPGLGLRLIYFSYDVKMKEKGDIPEGYSVSREKKERFSLILESASTNQTSMYLCASRRTGGYGGNTDTQYFGPGTRLTVL.

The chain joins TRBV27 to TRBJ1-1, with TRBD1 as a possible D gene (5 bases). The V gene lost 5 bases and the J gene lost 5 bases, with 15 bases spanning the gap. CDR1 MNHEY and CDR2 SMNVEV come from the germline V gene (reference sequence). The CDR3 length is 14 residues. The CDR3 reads CASSPVGGGTEAFF. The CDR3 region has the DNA TGTGCCAGCAGTCCCGTGGGGGGTGGGACTGAAGCTTTCTTT.

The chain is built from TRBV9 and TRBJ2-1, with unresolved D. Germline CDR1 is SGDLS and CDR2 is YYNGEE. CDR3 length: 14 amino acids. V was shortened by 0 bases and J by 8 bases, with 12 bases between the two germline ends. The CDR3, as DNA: TGTGCCAGCAGCGTAGTAGGGATTTCGGATGAGCAGTTCTTC. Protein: CASSVVGISDEQFF.

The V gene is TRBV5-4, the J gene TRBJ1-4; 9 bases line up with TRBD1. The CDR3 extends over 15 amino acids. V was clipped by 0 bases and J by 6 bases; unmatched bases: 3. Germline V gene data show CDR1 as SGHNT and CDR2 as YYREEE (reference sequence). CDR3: CASSLVTGGHEKLFF. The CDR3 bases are TGTGCCAGCAGCTTGGTAACAGGGGGCCATGAAAAACTGTTTTTT.

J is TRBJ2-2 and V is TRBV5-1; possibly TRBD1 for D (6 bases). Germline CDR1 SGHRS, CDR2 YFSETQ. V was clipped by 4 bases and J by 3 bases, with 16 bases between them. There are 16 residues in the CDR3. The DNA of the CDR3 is TGCGCCAGCAGCCCCTCCGGGACAACTTACACCGGGGAGCTGTTTTTT. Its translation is CASSPSGTTYTGELFF.

The CDR3 DNA is TGCGCCAGCAGTGGGGGTAGGAGTAGGAGGAACACTGAAGCTTTCTTT. This encodes CASSGGRSRRNTEAFF. The genes are TRBV5-1 and TRBJ1-1; TRBD1 might be the D (5 bases). CDR3 length equals 16 residues. Germline V gene data show CDR1 as SGHRS and CDR2 as YFSETQ. The V end lost 5 bases, the J end lost 1 base, and 18 bases lay between the germline ends.

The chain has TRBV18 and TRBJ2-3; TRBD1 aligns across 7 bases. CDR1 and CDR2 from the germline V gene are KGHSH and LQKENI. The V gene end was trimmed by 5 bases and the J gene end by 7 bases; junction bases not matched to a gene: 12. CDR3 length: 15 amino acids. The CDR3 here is CASSSPGQNSNTQYF. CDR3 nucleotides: TGTGCCAGCTCATCTCCGGGACAGAACAGTAATACGCAGTATTTT.

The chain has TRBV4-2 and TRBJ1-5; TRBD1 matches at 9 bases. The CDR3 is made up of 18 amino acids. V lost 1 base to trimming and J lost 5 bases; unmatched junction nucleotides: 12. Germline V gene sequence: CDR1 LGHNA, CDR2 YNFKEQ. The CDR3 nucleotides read TGTGCCAGCAGCCAAGGGGATTCCGGGACAGGGTACCATCAGCCCCAGCATTTT. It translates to CASSQGDSGTGYHQPQHF.